These 20 T cell receptor beta chains came from one sample sequenced in a study of T cell responses to AZD1222 COVID-19 vaccine. Profiled with immunoSEQ multiplex PCR; TCRdb holds only in-frame clones, not every one. Among 100,000 to 150,000 clones, 90% were seen once, and the ten largest hold less than 8.5%. This sample comprised peripheral blood, obtained on day 0 of AZD1222 vaccination. The receptors originated from an adult in good health.

The chain has TRBV6-6 and TRBJ2-6; D is perhaps TRBD1 or TRBD2 (5 bases each). The CDR3 consists of 16 residues. Germline values: CDR1 MNHNY, CDR2 SVGAGI (reference sequence). Trimming took 5 bases from V and 4 from J, leaving 15 bases between them. CDR3 bases: TGTGCCAGCAGTCGATCCTCAGGGACGGGGGCCAACGTCCTGACTTTC. Translation gives CASSRSSGTGANVLTF.

This chain joins TRBV19 and TRBJ2-6, with D perhaps matching TRBD2 (5 bases). Per the germline V gene, CDR1 is LNHDA and CDR2 is SQIVND (reference sequence). CDR3 length equals 14 residues. The V end lost 5 bases, the J end lost 3 bases, and 8 bases lay between the germline ends. The chain's CDR3 is CASSPGVGANVLTF. The DNA for the CDR3 is TGTGCCAGTAGTCCCGGGGTTGGGGCCAACGTCCTGACTTTC. Full variable domain (rest looked up from reference TRBV19 and TRBJ2-6): DGGITQSPKYLFRKEGQNVTLSCEQNLNHDAMYWYRQDPGQGLRLIYYSQIVNDFQKGDIAEGYSVSREKKESFPLTVTSAQKNPTAFYLCASSPGVGANVLTFGAGSRLTVL.

This clone has more than one count but fewer than ten. The chain uses TRBV2 and TRBJ2-2; 11 bases match TRBD1. Germline CDR1 and CDR2: SNHLY and FYNNEI. The CDR3 extends over 13 amino acids. The V segment lost 7 bases and the J segment 7 bases; nucleotides outside the gene matches: 2. The CDR3 region has the DNA TGTGCCAGCATCGGGACAGGGGGCGGGGAGCTGTTTTTT. Its translation is CASIGTGGGELFF. The full variable domain, rest sourced from reference TRBV2 and TRBJ2-2, is EPEVTQTPSHQVTQMGQEVILRCVPISNHLYFYWYRQILGQKVEFLVSFYNNEISEKSEIFDDQFSVERPDGSNFTLKIRSTKLEDSAMYFCASIGTGGGELFFGEGSRLTVL.

The V and J genes are TRBV12-3 or TRBV12-4 and TRBJ1-3; D may be TRBD1 (5 bases). The CDR3 covers 13 residues. V lost 3 bases and J lost 7, with 10 bases in between. Here the CDR3 DNA reads TGTGCCAGCAGTTTCGATCCAGGGAACACCATATATTTT. Amino acid sequence: CASSFDPGNTIYF.

The chain couples TRBV7-3 to TRBJ2-3; D is undetermined. This CDR3 is built from 13 residues. The V and J ends lost 4 bases and 5 bases respectively, with 10 bases between them. Germline V gene data show CDR1 as SGHTA and CDR2 as FQGTGA. In DNA, the CDR3 is TGTGCCAGCAGCTGGACCCAAGGAGATACGCAGTATTTT. This translates into CASSWTQGDTQYF.

DNA for the CDR3: TGTGCCAGCAGCGTGGGGACAGGGGAGTTAACCGGGGAGCTGTTTTTT. Translating gives CASSVGTGELTGELFF. The chain carries TRBV5-6 and TRBJ2-2; 10 bases map to TRBD1. With V trimmed by 4 bases and J by 5 bases, 8 bases remained unmatched. CDR3 length: 16 amino acids. Germline-derived CDR1 and CDR2 are SGHDT and YYEEEE.

The V gene is TRBV27, the J gene TRBJ2-1; 8 bases agree with TRBD1. The CDR3 sequence is 17 residues long. V shed 2 bases and J 3 bases; nucleotides not matched to a gene: 9. CDR1 and CDR2 from the germline V gene are MNHEY and SMNVEV (reference sequence). CDR3 in DNA: TGTGCCAGCAGTTTACCTCGACAGGGGACAATCTACAATGAGCAGTTCTTC. Residues: CASSLPRQGTIYNEQFF.

The V call is TRBV18, the J call TRBJ1-5; D remains ambiguous. This CDR3 region has 14 residues. CDR1 and CDR2 from the germline V gene are KGHSH and LQKENI. Trimming removed 1 base at V and 6 bases at J, with 10 bases between. As DNA, the CDR3 is TGTGCCAGCTCACCACAAGAGGTTGGTCAGCCCCAGCATTTT. This codes for CASSPQEVGQPQHF.

This clone showed up just a few times. The rearrangement uses TRBV11-3 and TRBJ2-2, with D tentatively TRBD1 (5 bases). Germline CDR1 reads SGHNT; CDR2 reads YENEEA. Trimming removed 5 bases at V and 1 base at J, with 11 bases between. CDR3 size: 15 residues. The CDR3 DNA is TGTGCCAGCAGCCCAGGGCAGCGGAACACCGGGGAGCTGTTTTTT. Its protein product is CASSPGQRNTGELFF.

The chain joins TRBV30 to TRBJ2-1; D is unclear. This CDR3 spans 11 amino acids. Per the germline V gene, CDR1 is GTSNPN and CDR2 is SVGIG (reference sequence). V lost 3 bases and J 11 bases, leaving 11 bases between the germline ends. The CDR3 reads CAWSTLEQQFF. Here the CDR3 DNA reads TGTGCCTGGAGCACCCTAGAACAGCAGTTCTTC.

This clone was counted between two and nine times. The chain carries TRBV4-1 and TRBJ2-1; no definite D call. The length of the CDR3 is 15 residues. Germline CDR1 and CDR2: MGHRA and YSYEKL. Trimming pared 0 bases from V and 4 bases from J, leaving 10 bases between. Here the CDR3 reads CASSQEGIGYNEQFF. For the CDR3, the DNA is TGCGCCAGCAGCCAAGAAGGTATCGGATACAATGAGCAGTTCTTC.

This clone turned up a few times. The V and J genes are TRBV10-3 and TRBJ1-4; 7 bases are shared with TRBD1. This CDR3 is 15 amino acids long. V was clipped by 6 bases and J by 0 bases; unmatched bases: 4. Germline CDR1 reads ENHRY; CDR2 reads SYGVKD. The CDR3 loop is CAISVQGATNEKLFF. In nucleotides, the CDR3 is TGTGCCATCAGCGTCCAGGGGGCAACTAATGAAAAACTGTTTTTT.

The V and J genes are TRBV10-2 and TRBJ2-5; TRBD1 matches at 12 bases. The CDR3 is made up of 13 amino acids. From germline, CDR1 is WSHSY and CDR2 SAAADI. Unmatched junction bases numbered 2, after V lost 8 bases and J lost 4 bases. DNA for the CDR3: TGCGCCAGCGGGACAGGGGGCGCAGAGACCCAGTACTTC. Its protein is CASGTGGAETQYF.

The genes are TRBV28 and TRBJ2-7; no definite D call. Trimming shortened V by 2 bases and J by 7 bases, and 12 bases separated the two germline ends. The CDR3 is 13 amino acids. Germline CDR1 and CDR2: MDHEN and SYDVKM. This chain's CDR3 is CASSLAVPWEQYF. CDR3 nucleotides: TGTGCCAGCAGTTTAGCGGTGCCCTGGGAGCAGTACTTC.

The chain is built from TRBV3-1 (or the pseudogene TRBV3-2) and TRBJ1-1; no firm D call. V was shortened by 1 base and J by 0 bases, with 15 bases between the two germline ends. The length of the CDR3 is 17 residues. Germline CDR1 LGHDT, CDR2 YNNKEL (reference sequence). The CDR3 sequence is CASSQGGMYAMNTEAFF. CDR3 nucleotide sequence: TGTGCCAGCAGCCAAGGGGGAATGTATGCTATGAACACTGAAGCTTTCTTT.

This clone came up once. The J gene is TRBJ2-5, the V gene TRBV6-5, with 10 bases identical to TRBD2. CDR3 length equals 15 residues. Germline V lookup: CDR1 MNHEY, CDR2 SVGAGI. J gave up 7 bases and V 6 bases, and 11 bases lay outside the gene matches. The CDR3 coding sequence is TGTGCCAGCAGGGCGGGCCTAGCGGGGGCCCCGACCCAGTACTTC. Its translation: CASRAGLAGAPTQYF.

The rearrangement joins TRBV10-3 to TRBJ1-6; D uncertain. CDR1 and CDR2 from the germline V gene are ENHRY and SYGVKD. The CDR3 loop spans 17 amino acids. V was clipped by 0 bases and J by 0 bases, with 9 bases between them. CDR3: CAISESLTSSYNSPLHF. In nucleotides, the CDR3 is TGTGCCATCAGTGAGTCCCTAACGAGCTCCTATAATTCACCCCTCCACTTT.

The chain carries TRBV6-1 and TRBJ1-2; no clear D gene. The CDR3 has 15 residues. The V and J ends lost 0 bases and 2 bases respectively, with 10 bases between them. The germline gives CDR1 MNHNS, CDR2 SASEGT. As DNA, the CDR3 is TGTGCCAGCAGTGAAGCGCTGGGTGGAAACTATGGCTACACCTTC. As protein: CASSEALGGNYGYTF.

The chain couples TRBV13 to TRBJ2-2; the D is unclear. Trimming cost V 1 base and J 2 bases, with 5 bases left between them. The CDR3 loop spans 14 amino acids. CDR1 is PRHDT, CDR2 FYEKMQ, per germline (reference sequence). Here the CDR3 reads CASSLVANTGELFF. CDR3 DNA: TGTGCCAGCAGCTTAGTGGCCAACACCGGGGAGCTGTTTTTT. Together with reference TRBV13 and TRBJ2-2, the CDR3 gives the full variable domain: AAGVIQSPRHLIKEKRETATLKCYPIPRHDTVYWYQQGPGQDPQFLISFYEKMQSDKGSIPDRFSAQQFSDYHSELNMSSLELGDSALYFCASSLVANTGELFFGEGSRLTVL.

J is TRBJ2-2 and V is TRBV28, with 9 bases matching TRBD1. Germline trimming cut 4 bases from V and 5 bases from J; bases unmatched to any gene: 2. The length of the CDR3 is 14 residues. The germline gives CDR1 MDHEN, CDR2 SYDVKM. The CDR3 sequence is CASSYGQGTGELFF. In DNA, the CDR3 is TGTGCCAGCAGTTACGGACAGGGGACCGGGGAGCTGTTTTTT.